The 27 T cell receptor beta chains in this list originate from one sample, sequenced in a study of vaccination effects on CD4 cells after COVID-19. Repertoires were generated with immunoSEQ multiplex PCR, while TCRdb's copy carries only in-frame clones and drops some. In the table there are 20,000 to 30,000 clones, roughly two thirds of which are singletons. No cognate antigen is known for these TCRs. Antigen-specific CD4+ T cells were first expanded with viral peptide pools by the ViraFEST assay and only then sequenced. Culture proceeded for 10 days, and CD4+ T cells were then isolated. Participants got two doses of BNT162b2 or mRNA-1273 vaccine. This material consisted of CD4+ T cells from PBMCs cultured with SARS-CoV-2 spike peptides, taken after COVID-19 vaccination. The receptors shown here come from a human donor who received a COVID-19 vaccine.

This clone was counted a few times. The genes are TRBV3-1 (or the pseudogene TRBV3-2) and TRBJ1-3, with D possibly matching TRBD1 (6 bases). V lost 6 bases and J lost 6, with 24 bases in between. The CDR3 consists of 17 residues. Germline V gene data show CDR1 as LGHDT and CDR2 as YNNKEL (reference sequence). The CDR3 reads CASRRDMLVRLENTIYF. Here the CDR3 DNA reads TGTGCCAGCAGAAGGGACATGCTGGTCCGTCTTGAAAACACCATATATTTT.

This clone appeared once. CDR3 DNA: TGTGCCAGCAGTCGGGCGGGCTACTACGAGCAGTACTTC. Protein sequence: CASSRAGYYEQYF. V gene TRBV3-1 (or the pseudogene TRBV3-2) combines with J gene TRBJ2-7, with D possibly being TRBD2 (5 bases). There are 13 residues in the CDR3. Germline lookup yields CDR1 LGHDT and CDR2 YNNKEL (reference sequence). With 6 bases removed from V and 3 bases from J, the gap between germline ends came to 12 bases.

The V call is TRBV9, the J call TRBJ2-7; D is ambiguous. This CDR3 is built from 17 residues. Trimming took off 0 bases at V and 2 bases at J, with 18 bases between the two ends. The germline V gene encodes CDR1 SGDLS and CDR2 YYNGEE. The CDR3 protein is CASSVGPTVPIAYEQYF. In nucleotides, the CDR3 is TGTGCCAGCAGCGTAGGCCCAACAGTTCCAATAGCCTACGAGCAGTACTTC.

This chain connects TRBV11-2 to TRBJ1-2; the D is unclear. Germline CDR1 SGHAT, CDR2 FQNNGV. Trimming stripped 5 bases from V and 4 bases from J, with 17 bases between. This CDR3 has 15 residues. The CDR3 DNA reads TGTGCCAGCAGCGCGGCCCCGGGTCCCTCCTATGGCTACACCTTC. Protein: CASSAAPGPSYGYTF.

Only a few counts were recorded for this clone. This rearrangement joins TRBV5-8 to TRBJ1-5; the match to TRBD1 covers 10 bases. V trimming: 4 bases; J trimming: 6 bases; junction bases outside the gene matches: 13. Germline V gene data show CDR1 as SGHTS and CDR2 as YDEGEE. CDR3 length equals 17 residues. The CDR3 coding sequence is TGTGCCAGCAGCACGGGACAGGGGAATAGGAAGAGTCAGCCCCAGCATTTT. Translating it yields CASSTGQGNRKSQPQHF.

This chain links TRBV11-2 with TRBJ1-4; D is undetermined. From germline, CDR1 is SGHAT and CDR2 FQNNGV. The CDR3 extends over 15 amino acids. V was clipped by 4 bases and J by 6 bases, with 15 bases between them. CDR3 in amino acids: CASSSVGERYEKLFF. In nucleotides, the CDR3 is TGTGCCAGCAGCTCCGTCGGGGAGCGATATGAAAAACTGTTTTTT.

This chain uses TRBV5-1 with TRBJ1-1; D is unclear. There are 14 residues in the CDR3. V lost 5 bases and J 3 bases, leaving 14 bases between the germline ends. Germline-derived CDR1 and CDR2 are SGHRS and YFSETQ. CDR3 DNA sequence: TGCGCCAGCAGAGAAGCCAGAATCGACACTGAAGCTTTCTTT. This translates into CASREARIDTEAFF. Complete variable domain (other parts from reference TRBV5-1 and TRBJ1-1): KAGVTQTPRYLIKTRGQQVTLSCSPISGHRSVSWYQQTPGQGLQFLFEYFSETQRNKGNFPGRFSGRQFSNSRSEMNVSTLELGDSALYLCASREARIDTEAFFGQGTRLTVV.

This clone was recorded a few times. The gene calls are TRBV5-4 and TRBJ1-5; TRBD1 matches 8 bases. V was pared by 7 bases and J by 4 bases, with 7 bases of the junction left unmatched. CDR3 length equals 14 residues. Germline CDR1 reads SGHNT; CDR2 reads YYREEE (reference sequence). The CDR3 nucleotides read TGTGCCAGCGGAAATGACAGGGGAAATCAGCCCCAGCATTTT. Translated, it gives CASGNDRGNQPQHF.

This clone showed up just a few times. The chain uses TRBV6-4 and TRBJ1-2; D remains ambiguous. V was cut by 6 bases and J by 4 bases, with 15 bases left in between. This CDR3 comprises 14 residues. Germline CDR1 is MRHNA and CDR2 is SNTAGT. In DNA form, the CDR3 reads TGTGCCAGCAGCGACCGCGGCGGGAGCTATGGCTACACCTTC. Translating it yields CASSDRGGSYGYTF.

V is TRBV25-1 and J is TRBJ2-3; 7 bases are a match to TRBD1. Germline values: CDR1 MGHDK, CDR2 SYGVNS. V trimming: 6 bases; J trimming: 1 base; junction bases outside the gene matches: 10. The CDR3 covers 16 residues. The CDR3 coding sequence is TGTGCCAGCAGCTTAGGTGCGACAGGGCGCACAGATACGCAGTATTTT. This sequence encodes CASSLGATGRTDTQYF. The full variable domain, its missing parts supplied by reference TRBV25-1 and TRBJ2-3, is EADIYQTPRYLVIGTGKKITLECSQTMGHDKMYWYQQDPGMELHLIHYSYGVNSTEKGDLSSESTVSRIRTEHFPLTLESARPSHTSQYLCASSLGATGRTDTQYFGPGTRLTVL.

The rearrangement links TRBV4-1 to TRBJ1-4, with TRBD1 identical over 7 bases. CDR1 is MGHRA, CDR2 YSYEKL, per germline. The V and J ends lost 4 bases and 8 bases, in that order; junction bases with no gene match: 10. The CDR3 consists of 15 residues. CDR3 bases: TGCGCCAGCAGCCCACAGGGGACCGGGAGGGAAAAACTGTTTTTT. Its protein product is CASSPQGTGREKLFF.

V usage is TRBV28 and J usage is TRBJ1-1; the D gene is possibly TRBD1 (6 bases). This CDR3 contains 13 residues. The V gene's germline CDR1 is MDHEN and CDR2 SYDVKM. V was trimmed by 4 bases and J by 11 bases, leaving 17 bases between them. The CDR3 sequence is CASSSSATGPAFF. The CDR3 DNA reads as TGTGCCAGCAGTTCATCCGCGACAGGTCCGGCTTTCTTT.

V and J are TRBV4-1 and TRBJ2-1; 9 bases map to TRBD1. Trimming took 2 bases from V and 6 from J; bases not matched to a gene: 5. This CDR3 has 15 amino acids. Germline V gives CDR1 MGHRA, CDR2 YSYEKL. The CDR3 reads CASSQTGTGSNEQFF. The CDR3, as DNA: TGCGCCAGCAGCCAAACCGGGACAGGGAGCAATGAGCAGTTCTTC.

CDR3 protein: CAWSVIGNSPLHF. The CDR3 coding sequence is TGTGCCTGGAGTGTTATCGGGAATTCACCCCTCCACTTT. This chain uses TRBV30 with TRBJ1-6; D uncertain. Per the germline V gene, CDR1 is GTSNPN and CDR2 is SVGIG (reference sequence). The CDR3 runs 13 residues. The ends were cut back, 0 bases at V and 7 bases at J, with 7 bases in the middle.

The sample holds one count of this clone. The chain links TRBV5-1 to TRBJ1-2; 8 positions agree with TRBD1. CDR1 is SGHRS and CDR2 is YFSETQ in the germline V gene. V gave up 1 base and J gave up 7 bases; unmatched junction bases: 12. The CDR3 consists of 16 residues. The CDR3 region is CASSLRRRTGLGGYTF. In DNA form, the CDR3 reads TGCGCCAGCAGCTTGCGGCGACGGACAGGGTTAGGTGGCTACACCTTC.

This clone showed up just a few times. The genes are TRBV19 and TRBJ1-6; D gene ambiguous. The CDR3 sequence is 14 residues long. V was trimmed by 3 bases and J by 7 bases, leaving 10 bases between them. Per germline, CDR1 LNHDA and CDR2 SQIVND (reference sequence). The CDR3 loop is CASSIRTSNSPLHF. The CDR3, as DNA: TGTGCCAGTAGTATCAGGACGTCCAATTCACCCCTCCACTTT.

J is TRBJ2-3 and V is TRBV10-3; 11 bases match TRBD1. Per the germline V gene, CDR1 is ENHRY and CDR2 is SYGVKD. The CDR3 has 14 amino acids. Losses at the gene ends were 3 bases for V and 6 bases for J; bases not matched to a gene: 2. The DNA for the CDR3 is TGTGCCATCAGTGACGGACAGGGGGCGGATACGCAGTATTTT. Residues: CAISDGQGADTQYF.

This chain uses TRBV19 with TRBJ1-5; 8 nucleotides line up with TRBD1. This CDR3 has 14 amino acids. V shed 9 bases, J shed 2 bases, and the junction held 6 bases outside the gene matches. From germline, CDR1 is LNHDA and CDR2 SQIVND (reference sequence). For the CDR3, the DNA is TGTGCCAGCCGGGGGACAGGAGGCAATCAGCCCCAGCATTTT. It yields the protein CASRGTGGNQPQHF.

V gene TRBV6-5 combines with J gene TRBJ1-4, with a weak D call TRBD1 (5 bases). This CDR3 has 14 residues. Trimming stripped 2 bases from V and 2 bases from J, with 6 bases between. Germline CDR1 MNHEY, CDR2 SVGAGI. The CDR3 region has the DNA TGTGCCAGCAGTTACGGGGGTACTAATGAAAAACTGTTTTTT. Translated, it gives CASSYGGTNEKLFF.

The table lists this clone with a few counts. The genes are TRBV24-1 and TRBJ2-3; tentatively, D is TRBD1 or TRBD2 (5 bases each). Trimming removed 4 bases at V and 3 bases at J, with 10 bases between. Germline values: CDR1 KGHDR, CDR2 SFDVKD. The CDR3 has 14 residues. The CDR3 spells CATSDPGLTDTQYF. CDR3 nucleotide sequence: TGTGCCACCAGTGACCCGGGGCTGACAGATACGCAGTATTTT.

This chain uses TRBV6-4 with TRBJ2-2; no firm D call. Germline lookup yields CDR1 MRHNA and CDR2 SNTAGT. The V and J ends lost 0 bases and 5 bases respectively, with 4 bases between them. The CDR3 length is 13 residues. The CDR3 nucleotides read TGTGCCAGCAGTGACTCGACAACCGGGGAGCTGTTTTTT. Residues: CASSDSTTGELFF.

In nucleotides, the CDR3 is TGTGCCAGCAGCTTGGGCGGGAGCTCTGGAAACACCATATATTTT. Amino acid sequence: CASSLGGSSGNTIYF. The chain joins TRBV5-6 to TRBJ1-3; no definite D call. Looked up from germline, CDR1 is SGHDT and CDR2 is YYEEEE. The CDR3 covers 15 residues. V gave up 0 bases and J gave up 0 bases, with 7 bases separating them.

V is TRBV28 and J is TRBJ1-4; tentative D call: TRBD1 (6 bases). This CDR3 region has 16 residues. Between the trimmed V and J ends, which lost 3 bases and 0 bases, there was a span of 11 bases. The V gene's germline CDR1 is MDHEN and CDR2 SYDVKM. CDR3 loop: CASSFWDIATNEKLFF. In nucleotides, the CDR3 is TGTGCCAGCAGTTTCTGGGACATAGCAACTAATGAAAAACTGTTTTTT. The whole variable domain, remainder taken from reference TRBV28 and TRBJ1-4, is DVKVTQSSRYLVKRTGEKVFLECVQDMDHENMFWYRQDPGLGLRLIYFSYDVKMKEKGDIPEGYSVSREKKERFSLILESASTNQTSMYLCASSFWDIATNEKLFFGSGTQLSVL.

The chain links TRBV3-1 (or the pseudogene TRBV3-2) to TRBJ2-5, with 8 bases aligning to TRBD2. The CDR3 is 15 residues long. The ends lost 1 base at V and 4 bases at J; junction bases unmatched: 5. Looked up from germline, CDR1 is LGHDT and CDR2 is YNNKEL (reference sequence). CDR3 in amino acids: CASSQAGGPSETQYF. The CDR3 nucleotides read TGTGCCAGCAGCCAAGCGGGGGGGCCGTCAGAGACCCAGTACTTC.

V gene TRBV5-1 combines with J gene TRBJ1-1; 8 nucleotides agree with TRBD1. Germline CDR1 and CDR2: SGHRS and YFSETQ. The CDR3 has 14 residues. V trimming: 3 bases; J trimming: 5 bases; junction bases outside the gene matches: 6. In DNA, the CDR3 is TGCGCCAGCAGCTCTAGACAGGGGTCGACTGAAGCTTTCTTT. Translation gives CASSSRQGSTEAFF.

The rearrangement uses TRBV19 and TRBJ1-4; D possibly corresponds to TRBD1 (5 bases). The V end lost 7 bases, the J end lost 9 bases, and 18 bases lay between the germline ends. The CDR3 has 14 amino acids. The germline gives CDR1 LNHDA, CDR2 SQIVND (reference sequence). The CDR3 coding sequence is TGTGCCAGTACCACCCCGGGGGGACCCCAAAAACTGTTTTTT. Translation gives CASTTPGGPQKLFF.

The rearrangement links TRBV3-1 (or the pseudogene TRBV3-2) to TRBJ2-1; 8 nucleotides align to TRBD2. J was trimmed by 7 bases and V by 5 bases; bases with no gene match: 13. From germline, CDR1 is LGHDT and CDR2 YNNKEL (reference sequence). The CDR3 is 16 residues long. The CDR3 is CASSNQLAALWNEQFF. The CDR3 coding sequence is TGTGCCAGCAGCAATCAACTAGCGGCTTTGTGGAATGAGCAGTTCTTC.